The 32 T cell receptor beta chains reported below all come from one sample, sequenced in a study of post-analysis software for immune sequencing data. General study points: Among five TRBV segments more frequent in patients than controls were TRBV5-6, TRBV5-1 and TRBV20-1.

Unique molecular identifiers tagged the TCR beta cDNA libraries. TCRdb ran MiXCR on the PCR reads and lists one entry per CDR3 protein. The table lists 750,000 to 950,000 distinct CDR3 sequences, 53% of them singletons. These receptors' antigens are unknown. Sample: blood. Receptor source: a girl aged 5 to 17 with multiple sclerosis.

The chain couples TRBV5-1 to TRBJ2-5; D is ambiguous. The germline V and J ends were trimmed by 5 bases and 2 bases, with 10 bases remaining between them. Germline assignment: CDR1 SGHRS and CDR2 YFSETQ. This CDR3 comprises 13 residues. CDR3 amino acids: CASRGSSQETQYF. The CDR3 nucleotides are TGCGCCAGCAGAGGTAGCAGTCAAGAGACCCAGTACTTC.

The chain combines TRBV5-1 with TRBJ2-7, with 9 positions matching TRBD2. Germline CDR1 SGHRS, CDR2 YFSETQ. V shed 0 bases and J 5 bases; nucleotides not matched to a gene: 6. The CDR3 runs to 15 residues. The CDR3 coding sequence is TGCGCCAGCAGCTTGGTAGCGGGAGAGAGGGACGAGCAGTACTTC. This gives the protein CASSLVAGERDEQYF. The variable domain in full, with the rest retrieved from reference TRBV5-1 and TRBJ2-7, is KAGVTQTPRYLIKTRGQQVTLSCSPISGHRSVSWYQQTPGQGLQFLFEYFSETQRNKGNFPGRFSGRQFSNSRSEMNVSTLELGDSALYLCASSLVAGERDEQYFGPGTRLTVT.

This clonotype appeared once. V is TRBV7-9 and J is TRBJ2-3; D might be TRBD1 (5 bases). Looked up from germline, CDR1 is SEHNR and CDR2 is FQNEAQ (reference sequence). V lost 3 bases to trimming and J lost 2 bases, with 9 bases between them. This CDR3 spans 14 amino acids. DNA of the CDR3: TGTGCCAGCAGCTTTGACAGTAACACAGATACGCAGTATTTT. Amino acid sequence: CASSFDSNTDTQYF. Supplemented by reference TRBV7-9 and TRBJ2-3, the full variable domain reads DTGVSQNPRHKITKRGQNVTFRCDPISEHNRLYWYRQTLGQGPEFLTYFQNEAQLEKSRLLSDRFSAERPKGSFSTLEIQRTEQGDSAMYLCASSFDSNTDTQYFGPGTRLTVL.

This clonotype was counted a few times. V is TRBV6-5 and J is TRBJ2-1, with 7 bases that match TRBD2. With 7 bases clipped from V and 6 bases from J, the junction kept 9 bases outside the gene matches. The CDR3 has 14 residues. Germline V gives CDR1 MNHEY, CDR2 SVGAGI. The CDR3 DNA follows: TGTGCCAGCACGGGAGGCCAGGCACTCAATGAGCAGTTCTTC. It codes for CASTGGQALNEQFF.

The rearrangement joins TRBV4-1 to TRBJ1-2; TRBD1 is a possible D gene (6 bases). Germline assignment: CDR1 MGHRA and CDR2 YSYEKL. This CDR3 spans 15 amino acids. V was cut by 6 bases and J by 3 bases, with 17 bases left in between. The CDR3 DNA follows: TGCGCCAGCAGACCTCAGGGGCTCCCCTACTATGGCTACACCTTC. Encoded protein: CASRPQGLPYYGYTF.

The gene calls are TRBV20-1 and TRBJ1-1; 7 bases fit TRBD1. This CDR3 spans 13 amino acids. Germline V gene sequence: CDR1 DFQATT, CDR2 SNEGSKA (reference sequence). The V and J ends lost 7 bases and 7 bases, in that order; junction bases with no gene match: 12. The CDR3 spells CSGIRGGDSEAFF. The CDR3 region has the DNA TGCAGTGGGATAAGAGGCGGGGACAGTGAAGCTTTCTTT.

CDR3 residues: CASSLAAGKETQYF. The DNA of the CDR3 is TGCGCCAGCAGCTTGGCGGCAGGGAAAGAGACCCAGTACTTC. The chain is built from TRBV5-1 and TRBJ2-5, with D perhaps matching TRBD1 (5 bases). V lost 0 bases to trimming and J lost 3 bases, with 9 bases between them. There are 14 residues in the CDR3. Per the germline V gene, CDR1 is SGHRS and CDR2 is YFSETQ.

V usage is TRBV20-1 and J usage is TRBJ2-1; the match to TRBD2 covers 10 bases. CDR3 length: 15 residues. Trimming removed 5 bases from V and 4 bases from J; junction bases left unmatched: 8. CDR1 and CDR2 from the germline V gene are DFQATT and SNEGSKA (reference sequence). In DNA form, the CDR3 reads TGCAGTGCTCAGAGCCCGGGACTAGCGTACAATGAGCAGTTCTTC. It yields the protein CSAQSPGLAYNEQFF.

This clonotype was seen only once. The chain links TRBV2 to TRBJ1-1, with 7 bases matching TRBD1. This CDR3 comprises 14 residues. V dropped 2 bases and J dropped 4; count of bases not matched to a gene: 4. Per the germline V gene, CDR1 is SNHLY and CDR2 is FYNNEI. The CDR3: CASSEQNRGTEAFF. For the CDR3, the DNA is TGTGCCAGCAGTGAACAAAACAGGGGCACTGAAGCTTTCTTT.

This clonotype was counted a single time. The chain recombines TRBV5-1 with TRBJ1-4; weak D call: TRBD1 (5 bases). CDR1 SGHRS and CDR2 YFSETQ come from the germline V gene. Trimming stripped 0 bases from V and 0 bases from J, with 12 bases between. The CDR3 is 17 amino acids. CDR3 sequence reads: CASSLGGSRATNEKLFF. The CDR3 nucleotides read TGCGCCAGCAGCTTGGGGGGCAGCCGTGCAACTAATGAAAAACTGTTTTTT.

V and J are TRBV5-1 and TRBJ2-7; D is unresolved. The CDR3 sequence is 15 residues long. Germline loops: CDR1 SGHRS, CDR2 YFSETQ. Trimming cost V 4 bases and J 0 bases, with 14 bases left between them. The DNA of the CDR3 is TGCGCCAGCAGCGCCGGTCTGAAGAGCTCCTACGAGCAGTACTTC. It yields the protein CASSAGLKSSYEQYF.

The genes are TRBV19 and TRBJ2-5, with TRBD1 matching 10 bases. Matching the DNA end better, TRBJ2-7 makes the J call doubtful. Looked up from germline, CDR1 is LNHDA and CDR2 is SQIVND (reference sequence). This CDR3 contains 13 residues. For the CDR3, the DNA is TGTGCCAGTAGAGGACAGGGGGAATACGAGCAGTACTTC. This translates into CASRGQGEYEQYF.

This chain's CDR3 is CASRLAGAETQYF. DNA of the CDR3: TGTGCCAGCAGACTAGCGGGAGCCGAGACCCAGTACTTC. This chain links TRBV6-5 with TRBJ2-5; the match to TRBD2 covers 11 bases. The CDR3 totals 13 residues. From germline, CDR1 is MNHEY and CDR2 SVGAGI. J was trimmed by 5 bases and V by 6 bases; bases with no gene match: 2.

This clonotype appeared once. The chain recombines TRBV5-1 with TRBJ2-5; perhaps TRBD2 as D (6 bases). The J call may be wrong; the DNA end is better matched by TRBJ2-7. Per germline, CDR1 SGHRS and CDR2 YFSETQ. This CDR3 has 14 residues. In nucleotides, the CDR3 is TGCGCCAGCAGCTACAATAGCGGTGTCGACGAGCAGTACTTC. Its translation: CASSYNSGVDEQYF.

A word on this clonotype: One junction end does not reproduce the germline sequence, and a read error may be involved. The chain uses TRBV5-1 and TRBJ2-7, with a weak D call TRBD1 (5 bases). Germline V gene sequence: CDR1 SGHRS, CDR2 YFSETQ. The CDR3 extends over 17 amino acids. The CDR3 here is CASTLGWGQREVYEQYF. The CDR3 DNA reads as TGCGCCAGCACCTTGGGATGGGGCCAGCGTGAGGTCTACGAGCAGTACTTC.

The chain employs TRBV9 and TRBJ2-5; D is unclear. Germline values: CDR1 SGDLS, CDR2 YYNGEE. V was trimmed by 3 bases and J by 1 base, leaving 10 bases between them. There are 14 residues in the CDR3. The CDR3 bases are TGTGCCAGCAGCGACGGGTTTCCCCAAGAGACCCAGTACTTC. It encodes CASSDGFPQETQYF.

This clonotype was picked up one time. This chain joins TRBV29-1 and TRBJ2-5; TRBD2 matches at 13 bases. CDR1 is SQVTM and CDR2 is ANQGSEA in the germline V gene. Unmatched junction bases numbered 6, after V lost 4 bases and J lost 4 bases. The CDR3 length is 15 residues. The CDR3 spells CSVGGLAGVLETQYF. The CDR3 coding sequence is TGCAGCGTTGGAGGACTAGCGGGAGTTTTAGAGACCCAGTACTTC.

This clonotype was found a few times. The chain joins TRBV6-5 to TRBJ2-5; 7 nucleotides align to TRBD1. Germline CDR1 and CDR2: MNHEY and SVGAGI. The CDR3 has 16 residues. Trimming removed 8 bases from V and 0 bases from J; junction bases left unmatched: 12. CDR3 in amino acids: CASRQGGGSYQETQYF. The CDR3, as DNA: TGTGCCAGCCGACAGGGTGGGGGAAGTTACCAAGAGACCCAGTACTTC.

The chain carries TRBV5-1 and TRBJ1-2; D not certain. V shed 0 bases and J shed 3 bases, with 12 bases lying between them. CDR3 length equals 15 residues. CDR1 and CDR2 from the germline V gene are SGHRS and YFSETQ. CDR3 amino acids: CASSLAPGADYGYTF. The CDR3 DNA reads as TGCGCCAGCAGCTTGGCCCCGGGTGCTGACTATGGCTACACCTTC.

Here the CDR3 DNA reads TGTGCCAGCAGCCGAGGACAGCCCTCCTACGAGCAGTACTTC. Its protein product is CASSRGQPSYEQYF. V gene TRBV28 combines with J gene TRBJ2-7; tentatively, D is TRBD1 (6 bases). V was clipped by 6 bases and J by 0 bases, with 12 bases between them. The CDR3 totals 14 residues. Germline CDR1 reads MDHEN; CDR2 reads SYDVKM.

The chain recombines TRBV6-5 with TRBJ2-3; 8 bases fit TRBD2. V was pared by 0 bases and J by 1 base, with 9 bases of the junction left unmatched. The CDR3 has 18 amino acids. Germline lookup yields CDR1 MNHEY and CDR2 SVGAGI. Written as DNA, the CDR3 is TGTGCCAGCAGTTACTCGAAGGTCGGGACTAGACGCACAGATACGCAGTATTTT. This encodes CASSYSKVGTRRTDTQYF.

The CDR3 DNA is TGTGCCAGCAGCTGGACAGGGAGAACCTCCTACAATGAGCAGTTCTTC. Translation gives CASSWTGRTSYNEQFF. This rearrangement joins TRBV13 to TRBJ2-1, with 8 bases fitting TRBD1. The CDR3 covers 16 residues. Looked up from germline, CDR1 is PRHDT and CDR2 is FYEKMQ (reference sequence). With 4 bases clipped from V and 0 bases from J, the junction kept 5 bases outside the gene matches.

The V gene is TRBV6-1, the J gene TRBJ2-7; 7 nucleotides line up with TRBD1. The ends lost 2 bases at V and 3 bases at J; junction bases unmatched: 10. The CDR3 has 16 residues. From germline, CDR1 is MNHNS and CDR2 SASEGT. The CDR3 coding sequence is TGTGCCAGCAGTGAACCGGGACAGCAAAGATACTACGAGCAGTACTTC. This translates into CASSEPGQQRYYEQYF.

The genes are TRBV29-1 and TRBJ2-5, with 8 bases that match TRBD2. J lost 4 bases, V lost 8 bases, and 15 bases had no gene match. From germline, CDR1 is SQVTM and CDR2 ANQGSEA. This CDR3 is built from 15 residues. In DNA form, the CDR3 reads TGCAGCACCTCCTTTGCCTCGCGGGGGGCAGAGACCCAGTACTTC. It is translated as CSTSFASRGAETQYF. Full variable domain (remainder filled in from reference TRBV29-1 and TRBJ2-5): SAVISQKPSRDICQRGTSLTIQCQVDSQVTMMFWYRQQPGQSLTLIATANQGSEATYESGFVIDKFPISRPNLTFSTLTVSNMSPEDSSIYLCSTSFASRGAETQYFGPGTRLLVL.

The CDR3 spells CASSPNTGSGQPQHF. The CDR3 DNA follows: TGCGCCAGCAGCCCGAACACAGGGTCCGGGCAGCCCCAGCATTTT. This chain joins TRBV5-1 and TRBJ1-5; TRBD1 might be the D (6 bases). Germline V gene data show CDR1 as SGHRS and CDR2 as YFSETQ. The CDR3 length is 15 residues. The V end lost 4 bases, the J end lost 7 bases, and 18 bases lay between the germline ends.

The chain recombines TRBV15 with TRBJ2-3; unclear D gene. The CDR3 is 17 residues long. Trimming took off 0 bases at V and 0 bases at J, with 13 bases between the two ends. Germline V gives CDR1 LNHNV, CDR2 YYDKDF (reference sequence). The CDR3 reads CATSREGSEISTDTQYF. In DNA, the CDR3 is TGTGCCACCAGCAGAGAGGGCTCCGAGATTAGCACAGATACGCAGTATTTT. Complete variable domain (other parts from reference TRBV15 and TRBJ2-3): DAMVIQNPRYQVTQFGKPVTLSCSQTLNHNVMYWYQQKSSQAPKLLFHYYDKDFNNEADTPDNFQSRRPNTSFCFLDIRSPGLGDTAMYLCATSREGSEISTDTQYFGPGTRLTVL.

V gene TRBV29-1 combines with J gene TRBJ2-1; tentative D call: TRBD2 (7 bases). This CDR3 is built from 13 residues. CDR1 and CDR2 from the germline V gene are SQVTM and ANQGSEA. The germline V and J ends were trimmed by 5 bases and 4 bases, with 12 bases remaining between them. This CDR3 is CSVRGGAYNEQFF. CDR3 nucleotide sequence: TGCAGCGTTAGGGGGGGGGCTTACAATGAGCAGTTCTTC.

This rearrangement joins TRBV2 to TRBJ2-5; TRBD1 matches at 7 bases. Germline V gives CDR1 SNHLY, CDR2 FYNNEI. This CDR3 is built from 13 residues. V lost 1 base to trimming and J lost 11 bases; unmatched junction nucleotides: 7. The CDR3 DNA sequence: TGTGCCAGCAGTGAAGGCAGGGGGTTAGAGCAGTACTTC. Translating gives CASSEGRGLEQYF.

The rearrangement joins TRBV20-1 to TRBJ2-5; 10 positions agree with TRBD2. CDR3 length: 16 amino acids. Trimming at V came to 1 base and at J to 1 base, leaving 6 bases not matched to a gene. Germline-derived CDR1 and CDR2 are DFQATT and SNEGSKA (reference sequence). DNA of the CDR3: TGCAGTGCTAGAGCGGGGCTAGCGGGAGTCCAAGAGACCCAGTACTTC. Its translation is CSARAGLAGVQETQYF.

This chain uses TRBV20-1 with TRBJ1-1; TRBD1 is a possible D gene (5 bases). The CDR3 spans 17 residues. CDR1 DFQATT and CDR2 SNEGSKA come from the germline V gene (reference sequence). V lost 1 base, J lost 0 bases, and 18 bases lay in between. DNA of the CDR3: TGCAGTGCTAGAGGTCCAGGGCCCACGACCATGAACACTGAAGCTTTCTTT. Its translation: CSARGPGPTTMNTEAFF.

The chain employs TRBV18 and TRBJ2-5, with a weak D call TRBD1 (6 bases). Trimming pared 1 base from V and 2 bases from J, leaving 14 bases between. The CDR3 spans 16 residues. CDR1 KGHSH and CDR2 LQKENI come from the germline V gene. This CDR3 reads CASSPLEGGYQETQYF. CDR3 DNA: TGTGCCAGCTCACCACTGGAAGGGGGATATCAAGAGACCCAGTACTTC.

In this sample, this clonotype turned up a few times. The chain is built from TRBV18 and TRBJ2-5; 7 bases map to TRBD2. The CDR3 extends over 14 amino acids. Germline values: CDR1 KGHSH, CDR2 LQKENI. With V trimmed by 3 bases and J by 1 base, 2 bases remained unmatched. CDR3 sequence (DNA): TGTGCCAGCTCACCCGGCGGGGGCCAAGAGACCCAGTACTTC. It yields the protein CASSPGGGQETQYF.